Listed below are T cell receptor beta chains from one sample, sequenced in a study of cytomegalovirus exposure and HLA in healthy donors. TCRdb's table, derived via immunoSEQ multiplex PCR, lists solely in-frame clones and lacks some. The sample lists some 190,000 clones, about 77% occurring once. Sequenced: PBMCs. Source of these receptors: a man aged 30-40 years in good health and CMV-seropositive. The CDR3 runs from the conserved cysteine through the conserved F or W. D genes are given only for firm matches. Size tells how often a clone was seen (once, few, many) or the class of an expanded clone, and some rows leave it out.

J,V,size,D,DNA,CDR3
TRBJ1-1,TRBV9,NA,TRBD1,TGTGCCAGCAGCGTAGACCCCCGGGACAGAGGAAACACTGAAGCTTTCTTT,CASSVDPRDRGNTEAFF
TRBJ2-3,TRBV9,NA,NA,TGTGCCAGCAGCGTAGGCGGAGAGAGCACAGATACGCAGTATTTT,CASSVGGESTDTQYF
TRBJ2-2,TRBV13,NA,NA,TGTGCCAGCAGCTTAAGGGGGAGGAACACCGGGGAGCTGTTTTTT,CASSLRGRNTGELFF
TRBJ1-1,TRBV18,few,NA,TGTGCCAGCTCACCAAAGGGGGTCCGGAACACTGAAGCTTTCTTT,CASSPKGVRNTEAFF
TRBJ2-2,TRBV11-3,few,NA,TGTGCCAGCAGCGTCAGCGGAACGAACACCGGGGAGCTGTTTTTT,CASSVSGTNTGELFF
TRBJ2-3,TRBV5-1,NA,NA,TGCGCCAGCAGCTTGGCAGATTCCCTAGATACGCAGTATTTT,CASSLADSLDTQYF
TRBJ2-1,TRBV27,NA,TRBD2,TGTGCCAGCAGTTCGGCGACTAGCGGGGGATACAATGAGCAGTTCTTC,CASSSATSGGYNEQFF
TRBJ1-2,TRBV7-6,few,NA,TGTGCCAGCAGCCCCCTAGGCGACTATGGCTACACCTTC,CASSPLGDYGYTF
TRBJ1-2,TRBV11-1,NA,TRBD1,TGTGCCAGCAGCCGACGCGGACAGGGGGGCTACACCTTC,CASSRRGQGGYTF
TRBJ2-1,TRBV9,NA,NA,TGTGCCAGCAGCGTAGGGGCCTCCACCTACAATGAGCAGTTCTTC,CASSVGASTYNEQFF
TRBJ2-7,TRBV9,NA,NA,TGTGCCAGCAGCGTAGAAGCGACTAGGGGCTCCTACGAGCAGTACTTC,CASSVEATRGSYEQYF
TRBJ2-7,TRBV29-1,few,TRBD1,TGCAGCGTTGTTCAGGGGGCGGCGGGACGGGCTGACGAGCAGTACTTC,CSVVQGAAGRADEQYF
TRBJ1-3,TRBV11-2,NA,NA,TGTGCCAGCAGCTTGAGCCCGGGACTTTCCCTCTCTGGAAACACCATATATTTT,CASSLSPGLSLSGNTIYF
TRBJ1-2,TRBV7-2,few,NA,TGTGCCAGCAGCCCATTTCGACGGGACTATGGCTACACCTTC,CASSPFRRDYGYTF
TRBJ1-1,TRBV6-5,once,TRBD1,TGTGCCAGCAGTGCTACAGGGGGGAAGGCTGAAGCTTTCTTT,CASSATGGKAEAFF